A selection of T cell receptor beta chains follows, all from one sample in a study of siplizumab effects on memory and regulatory T cells. Using immunoSEQ multiplex PCR, the repertoire was profiled, and TCRdb retains in-frame clones only, with some absent. The sample includes 90,000 to 120,000 clones, about 91% seen only once; the top ten take less than 0.85%. The sample comprised Tregs sorted from blood. The receptor set was obtained from a human donor in good health. The CDR3 runs from the conserved cysteine through the conserved F or W. Fields, in order: D gene, J gene, V gene, clone size, CDR3 protein, CDR3 DNA. The D gene is left open where the match is weak. Size is omitted from some rows. Given values are once, few, many or a class for expanded clones.

>TRBD2|TRBJ2-1|TRBV19|NA
CASGLAGNNEQFF
TGTGCTTCGGGACTAGCGGGAAACAATGAGCAGTTCTTC
>NA|TRBJ1-5|TRBV18|NA
CASSPRGISNQPQHF
TGTGCCAGCTCACCAAGAGGGATAAGCAATCAGCCCCAGCATTTT
>TRBD2|TRBJ2-5|TRBV5-1|NA
CASRLGLAGDAETQYF
TGCGCCAGCAGACTTGGACTAGCGGGAGATGCAGAGACCCAGTACTTC
>NA|TRBJ1-5|TRBV30|NA
CAWSVGGSQPQHF
TGTGCCTGGAGTGTAGGGGGAAGTCAGCCCCAGCATTTT
>TRBD2|TRBJ2-5|TRBV5-5|NA
CASSLVRGGRETQYF
TGTGCCAGCAGCTTAGTACGCGGGGGGCGGGAGACCCAGTACTTC
>TRBD2|TRBJ2-3|TRBV5-5|once
CASSLETSGSRADTQYF
TGTGCCAGCAGCTTGGAAACTAGCGGGAGCCGCGCAGATACGCAGTATTTT
>NA|TRBJ2-7|TRBV5-4|NA
CASSWGLYEQYF
TGTGCCAGCAGCTGGGGTCTCTACGAGCAGTACTTC
>TRBD2|TRBJ2-3|TRBV7-8|NA
CASSPRRGGIADTQYF
TGTGCCAGCAGCCCCCGCCGGGGGGGCATCGCAGATACGCAGTATTTT
>TRBD2|TRBJ2-1|TRBV7-2|NA
CASSLTSGSGNEQFF
TGTGCCAGCAGCTTAACTAGCGGGAGTGGGAATGAGCAGTTCTTC
>NA|TRBJ2-3|TRBV5-1|NA
CASSSRLNSGDTQYF
TGCGCCAGCAGCTCCCGACTGAACAGTGGAGATACGCAGTATTTT
>TRBD2|TRBJ2-1|TRBV19|NA
CASSISSGRIDEQFF
TGTGCCAGTAGTATATCTAGCGGGAGGATAGATGAGCAGTTCTTC
>TRBD1|TRBJ2-7|TRBV11-1|NA
CASSPDRGPYEQYF
TGTGCCAGCAGCCCCGACAGGGGGCCCTACGAGCAGTACTTC
>NA|TRBJ2-1|TRBV29-1|NA
CSVAVERDEQFF
TGCAGCGTTGCAGTAGAGCGCGATGAGCAGTTCTTC
>TRBD1|TRBJ1-2|TRBV10-3|NA
CAISAFPGTGGDGYTF
TGTGCCATCAGTGCATTTCCGGGGACAGGGGGCGATGGCTACACCTTC
>NA|TRBJ2-7|TRBV12-5|NA
CASGLVAGPGSYEQYF
TGTGCTAGTGGTTTGGTAGCGGGCCCGGGTTCCTACGAGCAGTACTTC
>TRBD1|TRBJ1-1|TRBV11-2|NA
CASSPSGTGEAFF
TGTGCCAGCAGCCCTAGCGGGACAGGGGAAGCTTTCTTT
>NA|TRBJ2-7|TRBV6-6|NA
CASRQARTYEQYF
TGTGCCAGCAGACAGGCCAGAACCTACGAGCAGTACTTC
>TRBD1|TRBJ2-1|TRBV2|NA
CASRGQSSSYNEQFF
TGTGCCAGCAGGGGACAGAGCAGCTCCTACAATGAGCAGTTCTTC
>TRBD1|TRBJ1-1|TRBV10-3|NA
CAISEVPGQGASAFF
TGTGCCATCAGTGAAGTCCCGGGACAGGGGGCGAGTGCTTTCTTT
>NA|TRBJ1-5|TRBV19|NA
CASSILGESGNQPQHF
TGTGCCAGTAGTATTCTGGGGGAATCGGGCAATCAGCCCCAGCATTTT
>NA|TRBJ1-1|TRBV5-1|NA
CASSLSKGGPPDTEAFF
TGCGCCAGCAGCTTATCGAAGGGAGGACCGCCGGACACTGAAGCTTTCTTT
>NA|TRBJ2-7|TRBV5-6|NA
CASSFLGPAYEQYF
TGTGCCAGCAGCTTCCTCGGCCCCGCCTACGAGCAGTACTTC
>TRBD2|TRBJ2-1|TRBV7-9|NA
CASSLGSGSSYNEQFF
TGTGCCAGCAGCTTAGGGAGCGGGAGCTCCTACAATGAGCAGTTCTTC
>NA|TRBJ2-5|TRBV5-5|NA
CASSSLRGPGETQYF
TGTGCCAGCAGCTCCCTGAGGGGTCCGGGGGAGACCCAGTACTTC
>NA|TRBJ2-7|TRBV7-9|NA
CASSGLGVPSYEQYF
TGTGCCAGCAGTGGTCTGGGGGTCCCTTCCTACGAGCAGTACTTC
>NA|TRBJ2-1|TRBV14|NA
CASSPVGYNEQFF
TGTGCCAGCAGCCCGGTCGGTTACAATGAGCAGTTCTTC
>NA|TRBJ1-3|TRBV7-2|few
CASSSVSTVSGNTIYF
TGTGCCAGCAGCTCCGTATCGACAGTCTCTGGAAACACCATATATTTT
>TRBD2|TRBJ2-1|TRBV6-6|NA
CAIRTSPSNEQFF
TGTGCCATCCGGACTAGCCCCAGCAATGAGCAGTTCTTC
>NA|TRBJ1-1|TRBV10-3|NA
CASASESFTEAFF
TGTGCCTCCGCAAGCGAATCGTTCACTGAAGCTTTCTTT
>NA|TRBJ2-7|TRBV19|NA
CASSTGMYYEQYF
TGTGCCAGTAGTACCGGGATGTATTACGAGCAGTACTTC
>NA|TRBJ2-3|TRBV5-1|NA
CASSLGNRETDTQYF
TGCGCCAGCAGCTTGGGTAACAGGGAGACAGATACGCAGTATTTT
>NA|TRBJ2-7|TRBV7-8|NA
CASSVISYEQYF
TGTGCCAGCAGCGTAATCTCCTACGAGCAGTACTTC
>TRBD2|TRBJ2-5|TRBV18|NA
CASSSSSLGFTSGKETQYF
TGTGCCAGCTCATCTTCAAGTTTGGGTTTCACTAGCGGGAAGGAGACCCAGTACTTC
>TRBD1|TRBJ1-5|TRBV7-9|NA
CASSLSPPGNHRGQPQHF
TGTGCCAGCAGCTTATCTCCGCCCGGGAACCACAGGGGTCAGCCCCAGCATTTT
>TRBD1|TRBJ2-3|TRBV5-1|NA
CASSNDRGPSTDTQYF
TGCGCCAGCAGCAACGACAGGGGCCCTAGCACAGATACGCAGTATTTT
>TRBD1|TRBJ1-2|TRBV7-9|NA
CASSLATGPGYGYTF
TGTGCCAGCAGCTTAGCGACAGGGCCCGGCTATGGCTACACCTTC
>NA|TRBJ2-7|TRBV6-6|NA
CASSPGLRYEQYF
TGTGCCAGCAGTCCGGGACTCCGCTACGAGCAGTACTTC
>NA|TRBJ2-3|TRBV5-8|NA
CASSFRPTDTQYF
TGTGCCAGCAGCTTTCGGCCCACAGATACGCAGTATTTT
>NA|TRBJ2-7|TRBV19|NA
CASSIKGGRYEQYF
TGTGCCAGTAGTATAAAGGGCGGTAGATACGAGCAGTACTTC
>NA|TRBJ2-2|TRBV6-6|NA
CASSSGTNTGELFF
TGTGCCAGCAGTTCCGGGACCAACACCGGGGAGCTGTTTTTT
>TRBD2|TRBJ2-7|TRBV5-4|NA
CASSLVGREGYEQYF
TGTGCCAGCAGCTTGGTTGGCCGGGAGGGCTACGAGCAGTACTTC
>NA|TRBJ2-3|TRBV20-1|NA
CSAILGDTQYF
TGCAGTGCTATACTGGGAGATACGCAGTATTTT
>NA|TRBJ1-1|TRBV5-1|few
CASSLVRGAEAFF
TGCGCCAGCAGCTTGGTTAGGGGGGCTGAAGCTTTCTTT
>NA|TRBJ1-2|TRBV11-1|NA
CASSPTGLGYTF
TGTGCCAGCAGCCCTACAGGGTTGGGCTACACCTTC
>TRBD2|TRBJ2-1|TRBV14|NA
CASSQGRLAGVFNEQFF
TGTGCCAGCAGCCAAGGGCGGCTAGCGGGAGTTTTCAATGAGCAGTTCTTC
>TRBD1|TRBJ1-1|TRBV28|NA
CASSSPDRLNTEAFF
TGTGCCAGCAGTTCCCCGGACAGGCTGAACACTGAAGCTTTCTTT
>NA|TRBJ1-1|TRBV5-1|NA
CASSLGMWSLNGEAFF
TGCGCCAGCAGCTTGGGTATGTGGTCCCTGAACGGGGAAGCTTTCTTT
>NA|TRBJ1-2|TRBV5-1|NA
CASSSPPGDYGYTF
TGCGCCAGCAGCTCGCCCCCAGGGGACTATGGCTACACCTTC
>NA|TRBJ1-1|TRBV30|NA
CASRAAEAFF
TGTGCCTCTCGCGCGGCTGAAGCTTTCTTT